The 31 T cell receptor beta chains below all came from one sample that was sequenced in a study of blood T cell repertoires in COVID-19. Sequenced by immunoSEQ multiplex PCR; TCRdb stores in-frame clones only, minus some. The sample shows under 140,000 clones, 88% of them seen only once. The sample comprised peripheral blood. The receptors stem from a woman in her forties or fifties with acute or convalescent COVID-19.

The chain links TRBV19 to TRBJ2-2, with a tentative D call TRBD2 (6 bases). This CDR3 is 14 amino acids long. The V gene's germline CDR1 is LNHDA and CDR2 SQIVND (reference sequence). The V and J ends lost 5 bases and 3 bases respectively, with 10 bases between them. CDR3 residues: CASSVGTYTGELFF. For the CDR3, the DNA is TGTGCCAGTAGTGTCGGGACTTACACCGGGGAGCTGTTTTTT.

The chain has TRBV5-5 and TRBJ1-1; maybe TRBD1 (5 bases). V was shortened by 3 bases and J by 0 bases, with 15 bases between the two germline ends. Germline CDR1 SGHKS, CDR2 YYEKEE (reference sequence). CDR3 length equals 16 residues. CDR3 in DNA: TGTGCCAGCAGCTCGCAAGCCACAGGCATGAACACTGAAGCTTTCTTT. It is translated as CASSSQATGMNTEAFF.

This chain joins TRBV28 and TRBJ1-1; possible D gene TRBD1, 5 bases. The CDR3 covers 14 residues. With 7 bases removed from V and 5 bases from J, the gap between germline ends came to 17 bases. From germline, CDR1 is MDHEN and CDR2 SYDVKM. The CDR3 here is CASNGAGLRTEAFF. For the CDR3, the DNA is TGTGCCAGCAATGGGGCAGGGTTGAGGACTGAAGCTTTCTTT.

The rearrangement links TRBV5-1 to TRBJ1-1; no definite D call. Trimming took 1 base from V and 1 from J, leaving 11 bases between them. Looked up from germline, CDR1 is SGHRS and CDR2 is YFSETQ. CDR3 length: 15 amino acids. The CDR3: CASSLTGKANTEAFF. CDR3 coding DNA: TGCGCCAGCAGCTTGACGGGGAAGGCGAACACTGAAGCTTTCTTT.

The CDR3 spells CASSQGWGATGANVLTF. The DNA for the CDR3 is TGTGCCAGCAGCCAAGGGTGGGGCGCCACTGGGGCCAACGTCCTGACTTTC. The V call is TRBV16, the J call TRBJ2-6; possible D gene TRBD1, 5 bases. Germline CDR1 reads KGHSY; CDR2 reads FQNENV. CDR3 length: 17 amino acids. The germline V and J ends were trimmed by 2 bases and 2 bases, with 13 bases remaining between them.

The chain carries TRBV21-1 and TRBJ1-5; TRBD1, the table's D call, lacks a check against the DNA. TRBV21-1 is a recognized pseudogene. CDR3 size: 15 residues. The CDR3 DNA sequence: TGTGCCAGCAGGGCCAGGGACATTAGCAATCAGCCCCAGCATTTT. It encodes CASRARDISNQPQHF.

The V call is TRBV18, the J call TRBJ2-1, with 7 bases identical to TRBD2. CDR3 length: 14 amino acids. Looked up from germline, CDR1 is KGHSH and CDR2 is LQKENI. Trimming removed 8 bases from V and 9 bases from J; junction bases left unmatched: 13. The CDR3 coding sequence is TGTGCCAGCGAGACTAGAGGGGTAGCGGGTGAGCAGTTCTTC. Residues: CASETRGVAGEQFF.

The genes are TRBV5-1 and TRBJ2-3; TRBD1 aligns across 7 bases. J gave up 2 bases and V 3 bases, and 6 bases lay outside the gene matches. The length of the CDR3 is 15 residues. The germline V gene has CDR1 SGHRS and CDR2 YFSETQ. The CDR3: CASSSDRAPTDTQYF. The DNA for the CDR3 is TGCGCCAGCAGCTCTGACAGGGCTCCCACAGATACGCAGTATTTT.

This clone was seen once. This chain uses TRBV24-1 with TRBJ2-1; D is ambiguous. Germline V lookup: CDR1 KGHDR, CDR2 SFDVKD. The CDR3 totals 15 residues. Trimming took off 5 bases at V and 9 bases at J, with 19 bases between the two ends. CDR3 bases: TGTGCCACCAGTGTCCCGGGTCCTGGTTGGGTTGAGCAGTTCTTC. This encodes CATSVPGPGWVEQFF.

The chain carries TRBV23-1 and TRBJ1-1; D is unclear. TRBV23-1 is classed as an ORF, of uncertain function. Deletions cut 7 bases from V and 0 bases from J, with 9 bases between. The CDR3 is 13 amino acids. In DNA form, the CDR3 reads TGCGCCAGCATAGATCGGTTGAACACTGAAGCTTTCTTT. Translating it yields CASIDRLNTEAFF.

J is TRBJ1-2 and V is TRBV7-9, with no clear D. The CDR3 is 14 amino acids. Trimming stripped 0 bases from V and 3 bases from J, with 8 bases between. The V gene's germline CDR1 is SEHNR and CDR2 FQNEAQ (reference sequence). The CDR3, as DNA: TGTGCCAGCAGCTTAGCGCTGTTAGACTATGGCTACACCTTC. This sequence encodes CASSLALLDYGYTF.

The chain combines TRBV6-5 with TRBJ2-6; 8 bases are a match to TRBD1. The germline V gene encodes CDR1 MNHEY and CDR2 SVGAGI. V shed 6 bases and J 2 bases; nucleotides not matched to a gene: 3. The CDR3 runs to 15 residues. The CDR3 nucleotides are TGTGCCAGCAGGCCGGACAGGGCTGGGGCCAACGTCCTGACTTTC. Its protein product is CASRPDRAGANVLTF.

This clone appeared once. This rearrangement joins TRBV6-6 to TRBJ1-2; 9 bases fit TRBD1. Per germline, CDR1 MNHNY and CDR2 SVGAGI (reference sequence). The CDR3 consists of 15 residues. Losses at the gene ends were 6 bases for V and 0 bases for J; bases not matched to a gene: 5. The CDR3 nucleotides are TGTGCCAGCAGCGCCCGGGACAGGGCTAACTATGGCTACACCTTC. This gives the protein CASSARDRANYGYTF.

This chain connects TRBV21-1 to TRBJ2-1; TRBD1 was called by the table and not checked on the DNA. TRBV21-1 is annotated as a pseudogene. The CDR3 runs to 20 residues. CDR3 nucleotides: TGTGCCAGCAGCCTAACAGGGCTATGCTCTAATTGGGGTCTTCGGAATGAGCAGTTCTTC. It encodes CASSLTGLCSNWGLRNEQFF.

The V call is TRBV6-5, the J call TRBJ2-1; 11 bases are a match to TRBD1. Germline CDR1 and CDR2: MNHEY and SVGAGI. V shed 4 bases and J 4 bases; nucleotides not matched to a gene: 6. The CDR3 totals 16 residues. CDR3 DNA: TGTGCCAGCAGTTTCCGGGACAGGGGGTATTACAATGAGCAGTTCTTC. It specifies CASSFRDRGYYNEQFF.

The V call is TRBV19, the J call TRBJ2-7, with 7 bases lining up with TRBD2. Looked up from germline, CDR1 is LNHDA and CDR2 is SQIVND (reference sequence). This CDR3 is built from 18 residues. Trimming at V came to 1 base and at J to 2 bases, leaving 14 bases not matched to a gene. Here the CDR3 reads CASSIVLGSASGPYEQYF. In DNA form, the CDR3 reads TGTGCCAGTAGTATAGTTTTGGGCTCGGCTAGCGGCCCCTACGAGCAGTACTTC.

This chain connects TRBV7-2 to TRBJ2-3; the match to TRBD1 covers 9 bases. The germline gives CDR1 SGHTA, CDR2 FQGNSA. Losses at the gene ends were 1 base for V and 2 bases for J; bases not matched to a gene: 4. The CDR3 has 16 residues. This CDR3 is CASSLVGTGNTDTQYF. The CDR3 region has the DNA TGTGCCAGCAGCTTAGTGGGGACAGGGAACACAGATACGCAGTATTTT.

The CDR3 sequence is CASIGAHLGEQYF. The CDR3 region has the DNA TGTGCCTCCATTGGGGCCCACCTGGGGGAGCAGTACTTC. The chain is built from TRBV2 and TRBJ2-7, with D possibly matching TRBD1 (5 bases). The germline V gene encodes CDR1 SNHLY and CDR2 FYNNEI. CDR3 length: 13 amino acids. Trimming removed 11 bases at V and 7 bases at J, with 21 bases between. Variable domain in full (rest from reference TRBV2 and TRBJ2-7): EPEVTQTPSHQVTQMGQEVILRCVPISNHLYFYWYRQILGQKVEFLVSFYNNEISEKSEIFDDQFSVERPDGSNFTLKIRSTKLEDSAMYFCASIGAHLGEQYFGPGTRLTVT.

The chain has TRBV30 and TRBJ1-4; no firm D call. CDR1 is GTSNPN, CDR2 SVGIG, per germline (reference sequence). The ends were cut back, 4 bases at V and 11 bases at J, with 20 bases in the middle. This CDR3 is built from 14 residues. The CDR3 loop is CAWTTPPFAGKLFF. As DNA, the CDR3 is TGTGCCTGGACCACCCCCCCCTTCGCGGGTAAACTGTTTTTT.

This clone was observed a single time. The chain recombines TRBV29-1 with TRBJ2-3, with TRBD2 as a possible D gene (5 bases). Germline CDR1 reads SQVTM; CDR2 reads ANQGSEA. This CDR3 is 14 amino acids long. The V end was cut by 8 bases, the J end by 0 bases, with 15 bases between. The CDR3, as DNA: TGCAGCTCTTCCGGGGTCTCTAGCACAGATACGCAGTATTTT. The encoded protein is CSSSGVSSTDTQYF.

This clone was detected only a few times. V and J are TRBV7-2 and TRBJ1-1, with D maybe TRBD1 (5 bases). Germline V CDR1 and CDR2: SGHTA, FQGNSA. This CDR3 comprises 13 residues. The ends were cut back, 2 bases at V and 7 bases at J, with 11 bases in the middle. DNA for the CDR3: TGTGCCAGCAGCTTAAACGGGGGGTATGAAGCTTTCTTT. Translating it yields CASSLNGGYEAFF. Full variable domain (outside the CDR3, taken from reference TRBV7-2 and TRBJ1-1): GAGVSQSPSNKVTEKGKDVELRCDPISGHTALYWYRQSLGQGLEFLIYFQGNSAPDKSGLPSDRFSAERTGGSVSTLTIQRTQQEDSAVYLCASSLNGGYEAFFGQGTRLTVV.

This chain links TRBV5-4 with TRBJ1-1; a weak D match, TRBD1 (6 bases). Germline V CDR1 and CDR2: SGHNT, YYREEE (reference sequence). V was clipped by 0 bases and J by 1 base, with 13 bases between them. The CDR3 loop spans 16 amino acids. CDR3 DNA: TGTGCCAGCAGCTTGGGTTCAGGGGCCTCGAACACTGAAGCTTTCTTT. It yields the protein CASSLGSGASNTEAFF.

Concerning this clone itself: At one boundary the junction diverges from the germline segment, which might be a read error. The gene calls are TRBV5-1 and TRBJ1-1; 12 bases agree with TRBD1. Germline V gene data show CDR1 as SGHRS and CDR2 as YFSETQ. The CDR3 totals 14 residues. The CDR3 protein is CASSPAAGTGGWVF. CDR3 nucleotide sequence: TGCGCCAGCAGCCCCGCAGCAGGGACAGGGGGCTGGGTCTTT.

This clone was detected only once. In DNA, the CDR3 is TGTGCCAGCAGTTTATCAGGGGGCTTCAACTATGGCTACACCTTC. Amino acids: CASSLSGGFNYGYTF. The chain is built from TRBV27 and TRBJ1-2, with 7 positions matching TRBD1. CDR1 is MNHEY, CDR2 SMNVEV, per germline (reference sequence). The CDR3 extends over 15 amino acids. The V gene end was trimmed by 0 bases and the J gene end by 2 bases; junction bases not matched to a gene: 3.

V usage is TRBV4-1 and J usage is TRBJ2-4; 8 bases are a match to TRBD1. V was pared by 5 bases and J by 0 bases, with 9 bases of the junction left unmatched. CDR1 and CDR2 from the germline V gene are MGHRA and YSYEKL. The CDR3 extends over 17 amino acids. The CDR3 sequence is CASSSAVQGVAKNIQYF. The DNA of the CDR3 is TGCGCCAGCAGCAGTGCCGTACAGGGGGTAGCCAAAAACATTCAGTACTTC.

The rearrangement joins TRBV27 to TRBJ1-1, with 8 bases lining up with TRBD1. From germline, CDR1 is MNHEY and CDR2 SMNVEV (reference sequence). Trimming took 5 bases from V and 0 from J; bases not matched to a gene: 11. This CDR3 contains 17 residues. DNA for the CDR3: TGTGCCAGCAGTCCGCTGGCGGGACAGGTAATGAACACTGAAGCTTTCTTT. Protein sequence: CASSPLAGQVMNTEAFF.

The J gene is TRBJ2-7, the V gene TRBV4-2, with D possibly TRBD2 on 5 matching bases. The CDR3 consists of 14 residues. Trimming stripped 1 base from V and 6 bases from J, with 13 bases between. Germline V CDR1 and CDR2: LGHNA, YNFKEQ. Here the CDR3 reads CASSQALALPEQYF. The CDR3 DNA sequence: TGTGCCAGCAGCCAAGCTCTAGCTCTCCCCGAGCAGTACTTC.

The chain uses TRBV24-1 and TRBJ2-5; 7 bases match TRBD1. The CDR3 is 16 amino acids. J gave up 4 bases and V 2 bases, and 9 bases lay outside the gene matches. The germline gives CDR1 KGHDR, CDR2 SFDVKD. CDR3 residues: CATSDSYRGIGETQYF. The CDR3 DNA follows: TGTGCCACCAGTGATTCCTACAGGGGAATCGGAGAGACCCAGTACTTC.

The chain recombines TRBV27 with TRBJ2-1; D remains unclear. This CDR3 is 14 amino acids long. V lost 6 bases, J lost 6 bases, and 15 bases lay in between. Germline CDR1 is MNHEY and CDR2 is SMNVEV (reference sequence). CDR3 nucleotide sequence: TGTGCCAGCAGCTCTCGAGAGGCACGCAATGAGCAGTTCTTC. Translated: CASSSREARNEQFF.

The J gene is TRBJ2-1, the V gene TRBV12-3 or TRBV12-4; TRBD1 might be the D (5 bases). The CDR3 is made up of 13 amino acids. Trimming removed 1 base at V and 14 bases at J, with 15 bases between. The CDR3: CASSLDWAQGKFF. The CDR3 nucleotides read TGTGCCAGCAGTTTAGATTGGGCGCAGGGAAAGTTCTTC.

In the case of this clone: Sequence at one end of the junction differs from germline and may be a read error. This sequence joins TRBV7-9 and TRBJ2-5; D possibly corresponds to TRBD2 (6 bases). In germline, CDR1 is SEHNR, CDR2 FQNEAQ (reference sequence). The CDR3 spans 13 residues. CDR3 nucleotide sequence: TGTGCCAGCAGCCTAGCCGGGGGAGAGACCCAGTACTTC. Residues: CASSLAGGETQYF.